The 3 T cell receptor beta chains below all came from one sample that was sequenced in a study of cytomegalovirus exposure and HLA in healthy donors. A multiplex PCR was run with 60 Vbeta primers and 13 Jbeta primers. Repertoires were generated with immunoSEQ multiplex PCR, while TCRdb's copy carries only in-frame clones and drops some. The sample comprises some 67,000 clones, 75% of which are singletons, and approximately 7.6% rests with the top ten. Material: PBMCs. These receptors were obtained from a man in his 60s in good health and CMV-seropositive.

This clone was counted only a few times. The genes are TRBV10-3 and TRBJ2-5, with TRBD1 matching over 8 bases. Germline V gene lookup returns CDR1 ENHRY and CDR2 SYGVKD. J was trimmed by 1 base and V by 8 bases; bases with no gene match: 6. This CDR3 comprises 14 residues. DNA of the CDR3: TGTGCCATCGGCGGACAGGGCCCCCAAGAGACCCAGTACTTC. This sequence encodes CAIGGQGPQETQYF.

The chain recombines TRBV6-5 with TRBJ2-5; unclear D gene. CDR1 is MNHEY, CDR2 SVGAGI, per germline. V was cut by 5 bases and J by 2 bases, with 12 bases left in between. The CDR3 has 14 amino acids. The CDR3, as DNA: TGTGCCAGCAGTCCGACACGTCGGCAAGAGACCCAGTACTTC. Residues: CASSPTRRQETQYF.

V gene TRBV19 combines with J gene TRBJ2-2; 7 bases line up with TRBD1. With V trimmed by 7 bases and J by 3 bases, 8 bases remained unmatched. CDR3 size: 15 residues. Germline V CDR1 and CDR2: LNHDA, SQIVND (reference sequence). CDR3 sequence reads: CASKLGQVYTGELFF. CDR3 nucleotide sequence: TGTGCCAGTAAGTTAGGACAGGTCTACACCGGGGAGCTGTTTTTT.